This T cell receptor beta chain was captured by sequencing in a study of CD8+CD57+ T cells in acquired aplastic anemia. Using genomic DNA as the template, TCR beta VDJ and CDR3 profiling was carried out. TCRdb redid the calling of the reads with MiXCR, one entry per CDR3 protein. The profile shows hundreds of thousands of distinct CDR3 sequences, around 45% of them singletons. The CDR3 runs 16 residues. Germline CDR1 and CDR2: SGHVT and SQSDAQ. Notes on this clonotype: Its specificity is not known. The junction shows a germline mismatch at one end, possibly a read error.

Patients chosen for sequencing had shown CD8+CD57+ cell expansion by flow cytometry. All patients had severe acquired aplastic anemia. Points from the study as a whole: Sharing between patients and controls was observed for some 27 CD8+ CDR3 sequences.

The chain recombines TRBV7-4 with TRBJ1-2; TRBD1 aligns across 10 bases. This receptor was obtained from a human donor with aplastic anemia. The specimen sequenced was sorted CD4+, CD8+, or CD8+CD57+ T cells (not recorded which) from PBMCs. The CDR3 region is CASSRAGTGANYGYTF. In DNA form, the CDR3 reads TGCGCCAGCAGCCGAGCAGGGACAGGGGCGAATTATGGCTACACCTTC.